These 9 T cell receptor beta chains share one sample of origin, sequenced in a study of beta chain features in type 1 diabetes. TCRB transcripts that were expressed got sequenced, as all of the isolated RNA had been reverse transcribed. Profiling relied on immunoSEQ multiplex PCR, and the TCRdb table lists in-frame clones only, not all of them. The sample holds roughly 500,000 clones, about 10% seen once. Material: naive CD4+ T cells from blood. These receptors came from a woman aged 18-30 years in good health.

This clone appeared a few times. The genes are TRBV11-3 and TRBJ2-1, with TRBD1 matching over 8 bases. Germline loops: CDR1 SGHNT, CDR2 YENEEA. The CDR3 consists of 12 residues. The junction had 2 bases not matched to a gene; V was cut back by 5 bases and J by 8 bases. The CDR3 region is CASSGQGYEQFF. DNA for the CDR3: TGTGCCAGCAGCGGACAGGGCTATGAGCAGTTCTTC.

The table lists this clone with many counts. The chain couples TRBV29-1 to TRBJ1-5; D is uncertain. This CDR3 comprises 14 residues. The germline V and J ends were trimmed by 7 bases and 3 bases, with 16 bases remaining between them. CDR1 SQVTM and CDR2 ANQGSEA come from the germline V gene. The CDR3 nucleotides read TGCAGCGCTAAACGAGGCGGGGACAATCAGCCCCAGCATTTT. Translating gives CSAKRGGDNQPQHF.

This clone turned up a few times. The chain recombines TRBV7-9 with TRBJ1-5; D is possibly TRBD1 (5 bases). V was clipped by 7 bases and J by 5 bases, with 12 bases between them. Germline V gene data show CDR1 as SEHNR and CDR2 as FQNEAQ (reference sequence). This CDR3 has 13 amino acids. CDR3 coding DNA: TGTGCCAGCACCGGGGACGGATATCAGCCCCAGCATTTT. It translates to CASTGDGYQPQHF.

The CDR3 loop reads CASSQDTGKTVRETQYF. The CDR3 bases are TGCGCCAGCAGCCAAGATACGGGGAAGACGGTACGAGAGACCCAGTACTTC. The genes are TRBV4-1 and TRBJ2-5, with D maybe TRBD2 (5 bases). Germline assignment: CDR1 MGHRA and CDR2 YSYEKL. The CDR3 is 17 residues long. With 0 bases removed from V and 4 bases from J, the gap between germline ends came to 18 bases.

The rearrangement uses TRBV7-9 and TRBJ2-2; 11 nucleotides align to TRBD2. Trimming removed 7 bases from V and 1 base from J; junction bases left unmatched: 2. The CDR3 has 15 residues. CDR1 SEHNR and CDR2 FQNEAQ come from the germline V gene (reference sequence). The CDR3 is CASIGLAGNTGELFF. The CDR3 DNA follows: TGTGCCAGCATCGGACTAGCGGGGAACACCGGGGAGCTGTTTTTT.

This chain joins TRBV2 and TRBJ2-1, with 9 bases that match TRBD1. The CDR3 has 16 amino acids. J gave up 10 bases and V 7 bases, and 17 bases lay outside the gene matches. CDR1 and CDR2 from the germline V gene are SNHLY and FYNNEI. CDR3 loop: CASTRQRTGAIREQFF. The CDR3 nucleotides read TGTGCCAGCACCCGCCAGAGGACAGGGGCGATCCGGGAGCAGTTCTTC.

The sample holds many counts of this clone. The gene calls are TRBV13 and TRBJ2-7; 7 bases are a match to TRBD1. This CDR3 spans 17 amino acids. With V trimmed by 5 bases and J by 2 bases, 15 bases remained unmatched. CDR1 and CDR2 (germline): PRHDT, FYEKMQ (reference sequence). As DNA, the CDR3 is TGTGCCAGCAGCCCCCGCCCCGACAGGGTACGGCCCTACGAGCAGTACTTC. Its translation is CASSPRPDRVRPYEQYF.

On this clone: The sample contains more than one DNA sequence encoding this CDR3. The chain employs TRBV7-9 and TRBJ1-1; 9 bases map to TRBD1. CDR1 is SEHNR and CDR2 is FQNEAQ in the germline V gene (reference sequence). CDR3 length: 13 amino acids. V shed 3 bases and J 4 bases; nucleotides not matched to a gene: 0. For the CDR3, the DNA is TGTGCCAGCAGCTTGGGACAGGGCACTGAAGCTTTCTTT. Its protein is CASSLGQGTEAFF.

The chain joins TRBV7-9 to TRBJ2-3; 7 bases are a match to TRBD2. J lost 5 bases, V lost 8 bases, and 1 base had no gene match. Germline V gene sequence: CDR1 SEHNR, CDR2 FQNEAQ (reference sequence). The CDR3 extends over 11 amino acids. CDR3 in DNA: TGTGCCAGCCGCGGGGGAGATACGCAGTATTTT. It specifies CASRGGDTQYF.